Listed below are T cell receptor beta chains from one sample, sequenced in a study of OX40 agonist ivuxolimab in advanced cancers. The table came from immunoSEQ multiplex PCR; TCRdb's copy has only in-frame clones and leaves some out. The sample holds roughly 75,000 clones, around 87% seen once. The sequences come from CD4+ or CD8+ T cells sorted from blood, collected in a trial of the OX40 agonist ivuxolimab. Every receptor here comes from an adult with an advanced solid tumor such as melanoma, head and neck, liver or kidney cancer. The CDR3 runs from the conserved cysteine through the conserved F or W. The D gene is left open where the match is weak. Only part of the rows carry a size: once, few, many, or a class if the clone is expanded.

J | V | D | size | DNA | CDR3
TRBJ2-1 | TRBV15 | TRBD2 | . | TGTGCCACCAGCTTTAGCGGGAAGGGCTCCTACAATGAGCAGTTCTTC | CATSFSGKGSYNEQFF
TRBJ2-5 | TRBV30 | . | . | TGTGCCTGGAGTGGATATATCCAAGAGACCCAGTACTTC | CAWSGYIQETQYF
TRBJ1-2 | TRBV5-4 | TRBD1 | . | TGTGCCAGCAGCTCACAAGCCAGGGGGAATTTGCGTGGCTACACCTTC | CASSSQARGNLRGYTF
TRBJ2-1 | TRBV9 | . | once | TGTGCCAGCAGCGCCCGACAAGTAGGATACAATGAGCAGTTCTTC | CASSARQVGYNEQFF
TRBJ2-7 | TRBV9 | TRBD2 | . | TGTGCCAGCAGCGTTGGATTGACTAGCGGGGCTTACGAGCAGTACTTC | CASSVGLTSGAYEQYF
TRBJ1-1 | TRBV9 | . | . | TGTGCCAGCAGCCGGGACTTGGCCGGTGGCACTGAAGCTTTCTTT | CASSRDLAGGTEAFF
TRBJ1-3 | TRBV7-2 | . | . | TGTGCCAGCAGCGTAACAGGTTTCTCTGGAAACACCATATATTTT | CASSVTGFSGNTIYF
TRBJ2-7 | TRBV7-8 | TRBD2 | once | TGTGCCAGCAGCTTAGGGTTCGACGGCGGGAGTTTCACCTACGAGCAGTACTTC | CASSLGFDGGSFTYEQYF
TRBJ1-4 | TRBV28 | . | . | TGTGCCAGCAGGGGTTTTAATGAAAAACTGTTTTTT | CASRGFNEKLFF
TRBJ1-1 | TRBV6-6 | . | . | TGTGCCAGCAGTTACTCGCGGGGGGGCGCGTTGTCTGAAGCTTTCTTT | CASSYSRGGALSEAFF
TRBJ2-7 | TRBV6-1 | . | . | TGTGCCAGCGGGCAGTCAGGCTACGAGCAGTACTTC | CASGQSGYEQYF
TRBJ2-1 | TRBV7-2 | TRBD2 | . | TGTGCCAGCAGCCTAGCGGACGCGGAACTAGAGCAGTTCTTC | CASSLADAELEQFF
TRBJ2-5 | TRBV9 | TRBD2 | . | TGTGCCAGCAGCCCCGGGACTAGCGGGTTGTGGGAGCAGTACTTC | CASSPGTSGLWEQYF
TRBJ2-7 | TRBV5-1 | TRBD1 | . | TGCGCCAGCAGTCTTTCGCGACAGGGAACGCACGAGCAGTACTTC | CASSLSRQGTHEQYF
TRBJ2-1 | TRBV7-2 | TRBD1 | . | TGTGCCAGCAGCCCCGGACAGGGGGTGGGCAATGAGCAGTTCTTC | CASSPGQGVGNEQFF
TRBJ1-6 | TRBV9 | . | . | TGTGCCAGCAGCGTAGAGAGTAGGGCGCCAAATTCACCCCTCCACTTT | CASSVESRAPNSPLHF
TRBJ2-5 | TRBV12-5 | . | . | TGTGCTAGTGGTTTGCGCGGGGCCCAACAAGAGACCCAGTACTTC | CASGLRGAQQETQYF
TRBJ2-2 | TRBV19 | . | . | TGTGCCAGTAGTATTTCAGCGGGCAACGCGAACACCGGGGAGCTGTTTTTT | CASSISAGNANTGELFF
TRBJ2-5 | TRBV5-4 | TRBD1 | . | TGTGCCAGCAGCTTGGGGGACAGGGGGCATGAGACCCAGTACTTC | CASSLGDRGHETQYF
TRBJ1-6 | TRBV2 | . | . | TGTGCCAGCAGCCGATTGGGAATAAGTTCACCCCTCCACTTT | CASSRLGISSPLHF
TRBJ1-2 | TRBV4-1 | . | . | TGCGCCAGCAGCCAATTCCAAACTTCTAACTATGGCTACACCTTC | CASSQFQTSNYGYTF
TRBJ1-5 | TRBV28 | TRBD1 | . | TGTGCCAGCCGCTTACAGGGGTTTGGCAATCAGCCCCAGCATTTT | CASRLQGFGNQPQHF
TRBJ1-2 | TRBV10-2 | TRBD1 | . | TGCGCCAGCAGTGAGAGGACAGGGGCGGGGTATGGCTACACCTTC | CASSERTGAGYGYTF
TRBJ2-7 | TRBV2 | . | . | TGTGCCAGCAGTGACCTGGGGTCCTACGAGCAGTACTTC | CASSDLGSYEQYF
TRBJ2-1 | TRBV11-3 | TRBD2 | . | TGTGCCAGCAGCACCTCGTTTGGGACTAGCGGGGGGAGGTACAATGAGCAGTTCTTC | CASSTSFGTSGGRYNEQFF
TRBJ1-2 | TRBV5-1 | TRBD1 | . | TGCGCCAGCAGCTTGGCCGGGACAGGTGGAGGCTACACCTTC | CASSLAGTGGGYTF
TRBJ1-1 | TRBV4-3 | . | . | TGCGCCAGCAGCCCGAGTGGGGGGCGAGGGACTGAAGCTTTCTTT | CASSPSGGRGTEAFF
TRBJ2-2 | TRBV9 | . | . | TGTGCCAGCAGCGTAGCGGGCGTACCGGGCGGGGAGCTGTTTTTT | CASSVAGVPGGELFF
TRBJ2-5 | TRBV7-9 | . | . | TGTGCCAGCAGCTTCTCCGAGGTTGGGGAGACCCAGTACTTC | CASSFSEVGETQYF
TRBJ1-1 | TRBV5-6 | . | once | TGTGCCAGCAGCCCCATGGGTTCTGAAGCTTTCTTT | CASSPMGSEAFF
TRBJ1-4 | TRBV6-6 | TRBD1 | . | TGTGCCAGCAGTCACAGGGGGAGTATTGAAAAACTGTTTTTT | CASSHRGSIEKLFF